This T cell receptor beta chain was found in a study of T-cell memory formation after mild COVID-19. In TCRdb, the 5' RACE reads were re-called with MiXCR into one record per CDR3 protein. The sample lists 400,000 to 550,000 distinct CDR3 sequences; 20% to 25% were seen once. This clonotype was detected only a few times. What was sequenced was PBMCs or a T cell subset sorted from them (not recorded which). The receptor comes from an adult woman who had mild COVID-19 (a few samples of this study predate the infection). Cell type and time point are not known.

The CDR3 DNA reads as TGTGCCAGCAGGGTCGGGACGGAGTACGAGCAGTACTTC. This gives the protein CASRVGTEYEQYF. V gene TRBV28 combines with J gene TRBJ2-7; D may correspond to TRBD1 or TRBD2 (5 bases each). V lost 6 bases and J lost 4, with 13 bases in between. This CDR3 spans 13 amino acids. Germline loops: CDR1 MDHEN, CDR2 SYDVKM.